These 24 T cell receptor beta chains share one sample of origin, sequenced in a study of STAT5B mutations in CD4+ large granular lymphocyte leukemia. Profiled with immunoSEQ multiplex PCR; TCRdb holds only in-frame clones, not every one. The sample holds tens of thousands of clones; approximately 81% are singletons and the top ten take roughly 0.29%. Sequencing used CD4+ T cells from blood buffy coats. The receptors were sampled from a human donor in good health.

The chain carries TRBV6-5 and TRBJ1-5; D gene ambiguous. The CDR3 spans 13 residues. V was cut by 3 bases and J by 5 bases, with 8 bases left in between. Germline loops: CDR1 MNHEY, CDR2 SVGAGI. DNA of the CDR3: TGTGCCAGCAGTTATGGAAGGGATCAGCCCCAGCATTTT. This encodes CASSYGRDQPQHF.

The rearrangement links TRBV7-9 to TRBJ2-3; D call uncertain. V was pared by 4 bases and J by 2 bases, with 7 bases between. The CDR3 has 13 amino acids. Germline V gene sequence: CDR1 SEHNR, CDR2 FQNEAQ (reference sequence). The CDR3 loop is CASSSRYTDTQYF. The CDR3 DNA sequence: TGTGCCAGCAGCTCCAGATACACAGATACGCAGTATTTT.

The rearrangement joins TRBV30 to TRBJ2-7, with TRBD1 matching over 9 bases. Per germline, CDR1 GTSNPN and CDR2 SVGIG (reference sequence). The ends lost 1 base at V and 9 bases at J; junction bases unmatched: 10. CDR3 size: 14 residues. CDR3 nucleotides: TGTGCCTGGAGTGGGACAGGGGAAGGAATTGGGCAGTACTTC. This codes for CAWSGTGEGIGQYF.

CDR3 nucleotides: TGTGCCAGCAGCCATGATCGACAGGACAGGCAAGAGACCCAGTACTTC. Protein sequence: CASSHDRQDRQETQYF. This chain links TRBV7-8 with TRBJ2-5; 7 bases align to TRBD1. Germline loops: CDR1 SGHVS, CDR2 FQNEAQ. V was clipped by 5 bases and J by 2 bases; unmatched bases: 11. The CDR3 is 16 residues long.

The chain couples TRBV29-1 to TRBJ2-7, with TRBD2 as a possible D gene (6 bases). Per germline, CDR1 SQVTM and CDR2 ANQGSEA. The CDR3 totals 13 residues. The germline V and J ends were trimmed by 4 bases and 3 bases, with 13 bases remaining between them. CDR3 region: CSVVLAFHYEQYF. The CDR3 region has the DNA TGCAGCGTTGTTCTAGCGTTTCACTACGAGCAGTACTTC.

This clone was recorded only once. The chain uses TRBV19 and TRBJ2-3; TRBD1 matches at 8 bases. The CDR3 loop spans 14 amino acids. V was pared by 6 bases and J by 11 bases, with 13 bases of the junction left unmatched. CDR1 and CDR2 from the germline V gene are LNHDA and SQIVND (reference sequence). The CDR3 loop is CASRQGAFFQGQYF. As DNA, the CDR3 is TGTGCCAGTAGGCAGGGGGCGTTTTTTCAAGGGCAGTATTTT.

There are a few counts of this clone. The CDR3 loop is CASSSQTRQYF. The CDR3 DNA is TGTGCCAGCAGCTCACAGACTAGGCAGTACTTC. The chain employs TRBV5-4 and TRBJ2-7, with D tentatively TRBD2 (6 bases). Deletions cut 3 bases from V and 9 bases from J, with 10 bases between. CDR1 and CDR2 (germline): SGHNT, YYREEE (reference sequence). The CDR3 runs to 11 residues.

The chain couples TRBV29-1 to TRBJ2-7; 8 bases fit TRBD1. Germline V gene sequence: CDR1 SQVTM, CDR2 ANQGSEA. This CDR3 spans 12 amino acids. With 4 bases clipped from V and 6 bases from J, the junction kept 5 bases outside the gene matches. The CDR3 nucleotides read TGCAGCGTTGGACAGGGGATGGCCGAGCAGTACTTC. This gives the protein CSVGQGMAEQYF.

The chain links TRBV5-4 to TRBJ2-1; maybe TRBD1 (6 bases). CDR3 length: 16 amino acids. Per the germline V gene, CDR1 is SGHNT and CDR2 is YYREEE (reference sequence). Deletions cut 0 bases from V and 3 bases from J, with 13 bases between. CDR3 bases: TGTGCCAGCAGCTTGGAAGACAGGTACTACTACAATGAGCAGTTCTTC. Its protein product is CASSLEDRYYYNEQFF.

The gene calls are TRBV19 and TRBJ1-5, with a possible D match to TRBD1 (5 bases). The ends were cut back, 3 bases at V and 1 base at J, with 10 bases in the middle. The CDR3 totals 15 residues. The V gene's germline CDR1 is LNHDA and CDR2 SQIVND (reference sequence). The CDR3 spells CASSIGAKSNQPQHF. DNA of the CDR3: TGTGCCAGTAGTATCGGGGCCAAAAGCAATCAGCCCCAGCATTTT.

This chain links TRBV2 with TRBJ2-7; D tentatively reads TRBD1 or TRBD2 (5 bases each). The germline V gene encodes CDR1 SNHLY and CDR2 FYNNEI. The CDR3 length is 16 residues. Deletions cut 8 bases from V and 3 bases from J, with 23 bases between. The CDR3 DNA reads TGTGCCAGCGGCGAGGGGTTTTCCGACTACTACTACGAGCAGTACTTC. Translating gives CASGEGFSDYYYEQYF.

The chain links TRBV11-2 to TRBJ2-5; D remains unclear. The CDR3 runs 16 residues. Germline-derived CDR1 and CDR2 are SGHAT and FQNNGV. V was shortened by 3 bases and J by 1 base, with 15 bases between the two germline ends. CDR3 residues: CASSFPGDGTQETQYF. CDR3 nucleotide sequence: TGTGCCAGCAGCTTCCCGGGTGACGGAACCCAAGAGACCCAGTACTTC.

The V gene is TRBV5-1, the J gene TRBJ2-1, with a weak D call TRBD2 (5 bases). Germline V lookup: CDR1 SGHRS, CDR2 YFSETQ. The CDR3 runs 14 residues. Trimming removed 0 bases at V and 9 bases at J, with 13 bases between. This CDR3 is CASSLGAGLSEQFF. CDR3 sequence (DNA): TGCGCCAGCAGCTTGGGGGCGGGTCTGAGTGAGCAGTTCTTC.

In nucleotides, the CDR3 is TGTGCCAGCAGCTTAGTGTCGGCACAAGAGACCCAGTACTTC. Protein: CASSLVSAQETQYF. The chain joins TRBV7-2 to TRBJ2-5; D gene unclear. The length of the CDR3 is 14 residues. Germline V gene sequence: CDR1 SGHTA, CDR2 FQGNSA. V was cut by 1 base and J by 2 bases, with 8 bases left in between.

J is TRBJ2-3 and V is TRBV5-1; 13 nucleotides line up with TRBD2. J lost 5 bases, V lost 4 bases, and 7 bases had no gene match. The length of the CDR3 is 16 residues. CDR1 and CDR2 (germline): SGHRS, YFSETQ. CDR3 sequence: CASSATSGGAGDTQYF. The CDR3 DNA sequence: TGCGCCAGCAGCGCAACTAGCGGGGGGGCAGGAGATACGCAGTATTTT. Full variable domain (remainder filled in from reference TRBV5-1 and TRBJ2-3): KAGVTQTPRYLIKTRGQQVTLSCSPISGHRSVSWYQQTPGQGLQFLFEYFSETQRNKGNFPGRFSGRQFSNSRSEMNVSTLELGDSALYLCASSATSGGAGDTQYFGPGTRLTVL.

The rearrangement joins TRBV6-5 to TRBJ1-2; tentative D call: TRBD1 (6 bases). Trimming removed 4 bases from V and 8 bases from J, with 14 bases in between. Germline-derived CDR1 and CDR2 are MNHEY and SVGAGI. The CDR3 sequence is 13 residues long. The CDR3 loop is CASSSQTGKGYTF. CDR3 DNA: TGTGCCAGCAGTTCGCAAACAGGGAAAGGCTACACCTTC.

The table lists this clone with a few counts. The gene calls are TRBV29-1 and TRBJ2-1; 10 bases agree with TRBD2. The CDR3 contains 14 residues. J gave up 4 bases and V 3 bases, and 3 bases lay outside the gene matches. Germline V gene lookup returns CDR1 SQVTM and CDR2 ANQGSEA. The CDR3 DNA reads as TGCAGCGTTGACCTAGCGGGAGTGTACAATGAGCAGTTCTTC. This encodes CSVDLAGVYNEQFF.

This rearrangement joins TRBV14 to TRBJ1-5; perhaps TRBD1 as D (5 bases). Germline values: CDR1 SGHDN, CDR2 FVKESK. The V and J ends lost 0 bases and 7 bases respectively, with 7 bases between them. The CDR3 extends over 13 amino acids. CDR3 nucleotide sequence: TGTGCCAGCAGCCAAGAAAGGGACCAGCCCCAGCATTTT. It is translated as CASSQERDQPQHF.

This clone is a singleton in its sample. This chain links TRBV6-1 with TRBJ2-1; D is unclear. This CDR3 is 14 amino acids long. In germline, CDR1 is MNHNS, CDR2 SASEGT. V was trimmed by 2 bases and J by 8 bases, leaving 13 bases between them. The CDR3 sequence: CASSESGERDEQFF. CDR3 coding DNA: TGTGCCAGCAGTGAAAGTGGAGAACGGGATGAGCAGTTCTTC.

The chain joins TRBV27 to TRBJ1-5; tentative D call: TRBD1 (5 bases). This CDR3 is 16 amino acids long. Germline lookup yields CDR1 MNHEY and CDR2 SMNVEV (reference sequence). The V end lost 2 bases, the J end lost 0 bases, and 11 bases lay between the germline ends. CDR3 sequence reads: CASSLTGQGSNQPQHF. As DNA, the CDR3 is TGTGCCAGCAGTTTAACGGGCCAGGGTAGCAATCAGCCCCAGCATTTT.

The rearrangement links TRBV1 to TRBJ2-5; the tabulated D call, TRBD1, remains unverified against the DNA. The assigned J gene may be wrong: the sequence end matches TRBJ2-7 better. TRBV1 is marked as a pseudogene. The CDR3 consists of 16 residues. The CDR3 region is CTSSQKLGTGFYEQYF. The CDR3 DNA is TGCACCAGCAGCCAAAAACTAGGGACAGGGTTTTACGAGCAGTACTTC.

J is TRBJ2-5 and V is TRBV30; 10 bases fit TRBD1. The last part of the DNA fits TRBJ2-7 better; the J call may be wrong. CDR1 GTSNPN and CDR2 SVGIG come from the germline V gene (reference sequence). The CDR3 is 15 residues long. The chain's CDR3 is CAWSVGGTGVYEQYF. CDR3 DNA: TGTGCCTGGAGTGTTGGCGGGACAGGGGTCTACGAGCAGTACTTC.

Regarding this clone: Distinct nucleotide sequences in the sample also encode this CDR3. The V gene is TRBV18, the J gene TRBJ2-1; D is ambiguous. Trimming removed 6 bases at V and 5 bases at J, with 5 bases between. This CDR3 has 11 amino acids. Germline CDR1 and CDR2: KGHSH and LQKENI. The CDR3 protein is CASSPDNEQFF. The CDR3 DNA reads as TGTGCCAGCTCCCCAGACAATGAGCAGTTCTTC.

V usage is TRBV30 and J usage is TRBJ1-1, with TRBD1 as a possible D gene (5 bases). The CDR3 sequence is 15 residues long. CDR1 GTSNPN and CDR2 SVGIG come from the germline V gene (reference sequence). Trimming cost V 3 bases and J 4 bases, with 18 bases left between them. The CDR3 loop reads CAWSHKDRRGTEAFF. The CDR3 DNA follows: TGTGCCTGGAGCCACAAGGACCGAAGGGGCACTGAAGCTTTCTTT.